These 30 T cell receptor beta chains share one sample of origin, sequenced in a study of CD8+ T cells in alopecia areata. Indicated treatment: oral pan-JAK inhibitor, 5-10 mg twice daily. As the sequencing template, cDNA was produced by extracting RNA and reverse transcribing it. Repertoires were generated with immunoSEQ multiplex PCR, while TCRdb's copy carries only in-frame clones and drops some. The profile shows 110,000 or so clones, 50% to 65% of them singletons. Sequenced material: CD4+ T cells sorted from blood, taken at week 24, from a patient treated with tofacitinib. The receptor set was obtained from a human donor with alopecia areata.

This chain uses TRBV30 with TRBJ2-1; 10 bases are a match to TRBD2. Germline loops: CDR1 GTSNPN, CDR2 SVGIG (reference sequence). This CDR3 is 14 amino acids long. V lost 2 bases and J lost 5; bases outside the gene matches: 3. CDR3 DNA: TGTGCCTGGAGTCAAGCGGGGGGGAACAATGAGCAGTTCTTC. Protein product: CAWSQAGGNNEQFF.

The J gene is TRBJ1-2, the V gene TRBV4-3; 7 bases map to TRBD1. There are 16 residues in the CDR3. Trimming removed 3 bases from V and 0 bases from J; junction bases left unmatched: 7. CDR1 and CDR2 (germline): LGHNA, YSLEER. CDR3 bases: TGCGCCAGCAGCCAGGGGTTGGGGACAGCTAACTATGGCTACACCTTC. It codes for CASSQGLGTANYGYTF.

V gene TRBV29-1 combines with J gene TRBJ2-1, with 7 bases identical to TRBD1. The germline gives CDR1 SQVTM, CDR2 ANQGSEA. J was trimmed by 15 bases and V by 4 bases; bases with no gene match: 9. This CDR3 has 11 residues. CDR3 in amino acids: CSVGRQGRGFF. DNA for the CDR3: TGCAGCGTTGGGCGACAGGGAAGAGGGTTCTTC.

As regards this clone: The CDR3 does not close with the conserved phenylalanine or tryptophan, likely indicating a read error. The chain is built from TRBV2 and TRBJ1-2; no firm D call. Trimming pared 5 bases from V and 7 bases from J, leaving 11 bases between. CDR1 is SNHLY and CDR2 is FYNNEI in the germline V gene. This CDR3 is 12 amino acids long. CDR3 nucleotide sequence: TGTGCCAGCAGTTACGGGTCTGCTGGCTACACCCTC. This gives the protein CASSYGSAGYTL.

This rearrangement joins TRBV4-1 to TRBJ1-2, with 7 bases lining up with TRBD1. The germline gives CDR1 MGHRA, CDR2 YSYEKL. J gave up 2 bases and V 4 bases, and 1 base lay outside the gene matches. The length of the CDR3 is 13 residues. CDR3 region: CASSPDRNYGYTF. The CDR3 DNA sequence: TGCGCCAGCAGCCCGGACAGGAACTATGGCTACACCTTC.

In its sample, this clone was seen a few times. The chain joins TRBV4-2 to TRBJ2-3, with TRBD2 matching over 14 bases. This CDR3 region has 17 residues. CDR1 is LGHNA and CDR2 is YNFKEQ in the germline V gene. Trimming took 3 bases from V and 3 from J; bases not matched to a gene: 5. In DNA, the CDR3 is TGTGCCAGCAGCCACGGACTAGCGGGGGGTCGTACAGATACGCAGTATTTT. Translating gives CASSHGLAGGRTDTQYF.

This clone was counted between two and nine times. The chain employs TRBV27 and TRBJ2-1, with TRBD2 matching over 13 bases. V was pared by 4 bases and J by 0 bases, with 9 bases of the junction left unmatched. The germline V gene has CDR1 MNHEY and CDR2 SMNVEV (reference sequence). CDR3 size: 19 residues. Written as DNA, the CDR3 is TGTGCCAGCAGTTCCCCGACTAGCGGGGGGTCCCTCTCCTACAATGAGCAGTTCTTC. It yields the protein CASSSPTSGGSLSYNEQFF.

The rearrangement uses TRBV2 and TRBJ2-4; 7 bases fit TRBD2. The V and J ends lost 2 bases and 3 bases, in that order; junction bases with no gene match: 7. Germline V lookup: CDR1 SNHLY, CDR2 FYNNEI. The CDR3 spans 16 residues. Written as DNA, the CDR3 is TGTGCCAGCAGTGAATCATCGGGAGGCGTCAAAAACATTCAGTACTTC. Translation gives CASSESSGGVKNIQYF.

This clone came up many times. The V call is TRBV5-1, the J call TRBJ2-7; unclear D gene. Germline assignment: CDR1 SGHRS and CDR2 YFSETQ. Between the trimmed V and J ends, which lost 1 base and 5 bases, there was a span of 7 bases. This CDR3 is built from 12 residues. The CDR3 protein is CASSLTEHEQYF. The CDR3 nucleotides are TGCGCCAGCAGCTTGACAGAGCACGAGCAGTACTTC.

The J gene is TRBJ2-5, the V gene TRBV2; D gene unclear. The CDR3 has 13 residues. The V gene's germline CDR1 is SNHLY and CDR2 FYNNEI. V was pared by 4 bases and J by 5 bases, with 11 bases between. The CDR3 nucleotides read TGTGCCAGCAGTGCAACGACCTGGGAGACCCAGTACTTC. This sequence encodes CASSATTWETQYF.

The chain combines TRBV2 with TRBJ1-2; 7 nucleotides match TRBD1. In germline, CDR1 is SNHLY, CDR2 FYNNEI. The CDR3 consists of 14 residues. Trimming at V came to 6 bases and at J to 1 base, leaving 5 bases not matched to a gene. CDR3 loop: CASRGQYNNYGYTF. CDR3 DNA: TGTGCCAGCAGGGGACAGTACAATAACTATGGCTACACCTTC.

This rearrangement joins TRBV30 to TRBJ2-7; D not certain. Germline CDR1 GTSNPN, CDR2 SVGIG (reference sequence). This CDR3 contains 11 residues. Trimming left V 0 bases short and J 10 bases short, with 10 bases between. The CDR3 bases are TGTGCCTGGAGTGTAATTGGACCCCAGTACTTC. Translated, it gives CAWSVIGPQYF. Full variable domain (missing parts from reference TRBV30 and TRBJ2-7): SQTIHQWPATLVQPVGSPLSLECTVEGTSNPNLYWYRQAAGRGLQLLFYSVGIGQISSEVPQNLSASRPQDRQFILSSKKLLLSDSGFYLCAWSVIGPQYFGPGTRLTVT.

The V call is TRBV2, the J call TRBJ2-5; D not certain. The germline gives CDR1 SNHLY, CDR2 FYNNEI. CDR3 length: 14 residues. V dropped 4 bases and J dropped 5 bases, with 14 bases sitting between them. The CDR3 DNA follows: TGTGCCAGCAGTGGCCCGACCCGTCGGGAGACCCAGTACTTC. As protein: CASSGPTRRETQYF.

V and J are TRBV7-9 and TRBJ2-5, with D maybe TRBD2 (5 bases). V lost 4 bases to trimming and J lost 7 bases, with 13 bases between them. CDR1 SEHNR and CDR2 FQNEAQ come from the germline V gene (reference sequence). This CDR3 region has 13 residues. The CDR3 DNA reads as TGTGCCAGCAGCTGGACTGCCATCGGGACCCAGTACTTC. Its protein is CASSWTAIGTQYF. Filled out from reference TRBV7-9 and TRBJ2-5, the complete variable domain reads DTGVSQNPRHKITKRGQNVTFRCDPISEHNRLYWYRQTLGQGPEFLTYFQNEAQLEKSRLLSDRFSAERPKGSFSTLEIQRTEQGDSAMYLCASSWTAIGTQYFGPGTRLLVL.

This clone showed up just a few times. The rearrangement links TRBV2 to TRBJ1-1; D is ambiguous. This CDR3 has 14 amino acids. With 7 bases removed from V and 3 bases from J, the gap between germline ends came to 15 bases. Germline V gives CDR1 SNHLY, CDR2 FYNNEI. Written as DNA, the CDR3 is TGTGCCAGCACTATAACCAAGGAGCACACTGAAGCTTTCTTT. Protein product: CASTITKEHTEAFF.

The chain recombines TRBV7-4 with TRBJ1-5; D remains ambiguous. Per the germline V gene, CDR1 is SGHVT and CDR2 is SQSDAQ. This CDR3 spans 13 amino acids. Between the trimmed V and J ends, which lost 6 bases and 0 bases, there was a span of 6 bases. The DNA of the CDR3 is TGTGCCAGCAGACAGCTTAGCAATCAGCCCCAGCATTTT. Translating it yields CASRQLSNQPQHF.

V usage is TRBV10-3 and J usage is TRBJ2-3, with 16 bases identical to TRBD2. Germline assignment: CDR1 ENHRY and CDR2 SYGVKD. V gave up 3 bases and J gave up 4 bases; unmatched junction bases: 7. The CDR3 runs 18 residues. CDR3 loop: CAISDPGTSGGAPDTQYF. The CDR3 nucleotides are TGTGCCATCAGTGACCCCGGGACTAGCGGGGGGGCCCCAGATACGCAGTATTTT.

The V gene is TRBV2, the J gene TRBJ1-6, with D unresolved. Looked up from germline, CDR1 is SNHLY and CDR2 is FYNNEI. The CDR3 length is 13 residues. Trimming removed 7 bases at V and 7 bases at J, with 11 bases between. The CDR3 nucleotides are TGTGCCAGCAATGGCATCCCGAATTCACCCCTCCACTTT. Translated: CASNGIPNSPLHF.

With respect to this clone: This likely comes from a read error, as the CDR3 has no conserved phenylalanine or tryptophan at its end. No DNA is shown, since the ends of the CDR3 on it are uncertain; the CDR3 is the one TCRdb lists. The J gene is TRBJ1-2, the V gene TRBV23-1. TRBV23-1 is an ORF, with its function uncertain. The CDR3 length equals 12 residues, ends included. The CDR3 spells CASSQGKITLLL.

The rearrangement links TRBV30 to TRBJ1-4; the match to TRBD1 covers 7 bases. V lost 6 bases to trimming and J lost 4 bases; unmatched junction nucleotides: 5. The CDR3 totals 13 residues. CDR1 is GTSNPN and CDR2 is SVGIG in the germline V gene (reference sequence). This CDR3 reads CACTQGNNEKLFF. In nucleotides, the CDR3 is TGTGCCTGTACACAGGGGAATAATGAAAAACTGTTTTTT.

V gene TRBV30 combines with J gene TRBJ2-5; no firm D call. Trimming shortened V by 4 bases and J by 4 bases, and 13 bases separated the two germline ends. Germline CDR1 reads GTSNPN; CDR2 reads SVGIG (reference sequence). The CDR3 has 13 residues. The CDR3 sequence: CAWTPASGETQYF. The DNA of the CDR3 is TGTGCCTGGACCCCGGCTTCAGGAGAGACCCAGTACTTC.

The CDR3 bases are TGCGCCAGCAGCCCTACCCCGGGGCACACAGATACGCAGTATTTT. Translated, it gives CASSPTPGHTDTQYF. The J gene is TRBJ2-3, the V gene TRBV5-1; the D gene could be TRBD1 or TRBD2 (5 bases each). With 4 bases removed from V and 2 bases from J, the gap between germline ends came to 14 bases. The CDR3 is 15 amino acids. CDR1 is SGHRS, CDR2 YFSETQ, per germline. The variable domain in full, completed from reference TRBV5-1 and TRBJ2-3, reads KAGVTQTPRYLIKTRGQQVTLSCSPISGHRSVSWYQQTPGQGLQFLFEYFSETQRNKGNFPGRFSGRQFSNSRSEMNVSTLELGDSALYLCASSPTPGHTDTQYFGPGTRLTVL.

Here the CDR3 DNA reads TGTGCCAGCAGCCAGGGGGGACTAGCTTCCGGCACGCAGTATTTT. This encodes CASSQGGLASGTQYF. The J gene is TRBJ2-3, the V gene TRBV7-2; the match to TRBD2 covers 9 bases. V lost 5 bases, J lost 9 bases, and 12 bases stayed unmatched. Germline V gene lookup returns CDR1 SGHTA and CDR2 FQGNSA. The CDR3 sequence is 15 residues long.

The chain employs TRBV27 and TRBJ2-6; 9 bases line up with TRBD1. V shed 5 bases and J 0 bases; nucleotides not matched to a gene: 5. Germline V gives CDR1 MNHEY, CDR2 SMNVEV (reference sequence). CDR3 length: 17 amino acids. The CDR3 sequence: CASSAGTGRSGANVLTF. CDR3 in DNA: TGTGCCAGCAGTGCCGGGACAGGGCGCTCTGGGGCCAACGTCCTGACTTTC.

This clone was counted only a few times. This chain connects TRBV6-1 to TRBJ1-2; no clear D. This CDR3 has 14 residues. Germline V lookup: CDR1 MNHNS, CDR2 SASEGT. Trimming took 2 bases from V and 8 from J, leaving 15 bases between them. The CDR3 region is CASSETFGSSGYTF. The CDR3 region has the DNA TGTGCCAGCAGTGAAACTTTCGGGTCTTCGGGCTACACCTTC.

This clone has just a few counts. V and J are TRBV5-5 and TRBJ2-7; maybe TRBD1 (5 bases). CDR3 size: 13 residues. V lost 5 bases to trimming and J lost 2 bases, with 11 bases between them. Germline lookup yields CDR1 SGHKS and CDR2 YYEKEE (reference sequence). This chain's CDR3 is CASSSGITYEQYF. CDR3 DNA: TGTGCCAGCAGTTCAGGGATTACCTACGAGCAGTACTTC.

CDR3 nucleotides: TGCGCCAGCAGCTTGTTCGGGGGTGCGAACACCGGGGAGCTGTTTTTT. Residues: CASSLFGGANTGELFF. The rearrangement uses TRBV5-1 and TRBJ2-2, with D perhaps TRBD2 (6 bases). This CDR3 has 16 residues. V was clipped by 1 base and J by 0 bases, with 10 bases between them. Germline CDR1 reads SGHRS; CDR2 reads YFSETQ.

The chain combines TRBV29-1 with TRBJ2-7, with a tentative D call TRBD1 (6 bases). The CDR3 length is 12 residues. The ends were cut back, 7 bases at V and 0 bases at J, with 10 bases in the middle. Looked up from germline, CDR1 is SQVTM and CDR2 is ANQGSEA. Written as DNA, the CDR3 is TGCAGCGGTCAGACAGGCTCCTACGAGCAGTACTTC. It codes for CSGQTGSYEQYF.

The V gene is TRBV25-1, the J gene TRBJ1-1; 7 bases are a match to TRBD1. The ends lost 2 bases at V and 10 bases at J; junction bases unmatched: 7. The CDR3 has 13 residues. Germline V lookup: CDR1 MGHDK, CDR2 SYGVNS. The CDR3 region has the DNA TGTGCCAGCAGTGAACTGGAGGGGGCGGGAGCTTTCTTT. Its protein product is CASSELEGAGAFF.

CDR3 amino acids: CAWRGAGGASQPQHF. CDR3 nucleotides: TGTGCCTGGAGGGGGGCGGGGGGCGCAAGTCAGCCCCAGCATTTT. This chain joins TRBV30 and TRBJ1-5, with D tentatively TRBD1 (6 bases). The germline gives CDR1 GTSNPN, CDR2 SVGIG (reference sequence). The germline V and J ends were trimmed by 3 bases and 6 bases, with 18 bases remaining between them. The CDR3 is made up of 15 amino acids.